A single sample is the source of the 15 T cell receptor beta chains below, sequenced in a study of T-cell memory formation after mild COVID-19. One entry per CDR3 protein results from TCRdb running MiXCR on the 5' RACE reads. This sample has 150,000 to 200,000 distinct CDR3 sequences, with roughly 11% found just once. The specimen sequenced was PBMCs or a T cell subset sorted from them (not recorded which). Source of these receptors: a man between 18 and 35 years old who had mild COVID-19 (a few samples of this study predate the infection). Cell type and time point are not known.

This rearrangement joins TRBV4-3 to TRBJ1-5; 10 bases agree with TRBD1. The V and J ends lost 4 bases and 7 bases, in that order; junction bases with no gene match: 10. Germline loops: CDR1 LGHNA, CDR2 YSLEER. This CDR3 has 16 residues. This chain's CDR3 is CASSPTTGGGGQPQHF. The DNA of the CDR3 is TGCGCCAGCAGCCCGACGACAGGGGGCGGGGGACAGCCCCAGCATTTT.

This clonotype was seen a few times. The chain has TRBV5-1 and TRBJ2-7; 10 bases are a match to TRBD2. V lost 3 bases to trimming and J lost 1 base; unmatched junction nucleotides: 7. Germline-derived CDR1 and CDR2 are SGHRS and YFSETQ. This CDR3 contains 16 residues. CDR3 in amino acids: CASSSGSGGPSYEQYF. The CDR3 bases are TGCGCCAGCAGCTCGGGTAGCGGGGGGCCTTCCTACGAGCAGTACTTC.

The chain recombines TRBV4-1 with TRBJ2-7; D is unclear. This CDR3 region has 14 residues. Germline-derived CDR1 and CDR2 are MGHRA and YSYEKL. V dropped 4 bases and J dropped 4 bases, with 14 bases sitting between them. The CDR3 is CASSPSEAVYEQYF. The CDR3 DNA reads as TGCGCCAGCAGCCCCTCCGAGGCGGTGTACGAGCAGTACTTC.

In this sample, this clonotype turned up a few times. This chain links TRBV20-1 with TRBJ2-7; TRBD1 is a possible D gene (6 bases). CDR3 length equals 13 residues. CDR1 and CDR2 from the germline V gene are DFQATT and SNEGSKA (reference sequence). Trimming removed 3 bases from V and 0 bases from J, with 9 bases in between. CDR3 nucleotides: TGCAGTGCTAGTTCAGGGGACTCCTACGAGCAGTACTTC. The encoded protein is CSASSGDSYEQYF.

The chain is built from TRBV6-2 or TRBV6-3 and TRBJ2-7, with D hard to call. In germline, CDR1 is MNHEY, CDR2 SVGEGT. CDR3 size: 12 residues. Trimming removed 6 bases from V and 4 bases from J, with 10 bases in between. The CDR3 DNA reads as TGTGCCAGCAGAAATATCGTGTACGAGCAGTACGTC. As protein: CASRNIVYEQYV.

The chain uses TRBV28 and TRBJ1-1, with a possible D match to TRBD1 (6 bases). Germline assignment: CDR1 MDHEN and CDR2 SYDVKM. Between the trimmed V and J ends, which lost 5 bases and 2 bases, there was a span of 24 bases. The CDR3 is 18 residues long. The chain's CDR3 is CASSPSGGQAYANTEAFF. The CDR3 DNA sequence: TGTGCCAGCAGTCCCTCTGGGGGCCAAGCCTATGCCAACACTGAAGCTTTCTTT.

The rearrangement links TRBV5-1 to TRBJ2-3; D is possibly TRBD1 or TRBD2 (6 bases each). This CDR3 comprises 14 residues. The V end lost 4 bases, the J end lost 4 bases, and 13 bases lay between the germline ends. Looked up from germline, CDR1 is SGHRS and CDR2 is YFSETQ. The CDR3 region is CASSEGGFADTQYF. In DNA form, the CDR3 reads TGCGCCAGCAGCGAGGGGGGATTCGCAGATACGCAGTATTTT.

V usage is TRBV5-1 and J usage is TRBJ2-3; no definite D call. There are 13 residues in the CDR3. The germline V gene encodes CDR1 SGHRS and CDR2 YFSETQ. V lost 2 bases and J 2 bases, leaving 6 bases between the germline ends. CDR3 protein: CASSFRNTDTQYF. CDR3 nucleotides: TGCGCCAGCAGCTTTAGGAACACAGATACGCAGTATTTT.

The chain links TRBV7-9 to TRBJ1-2, with D uncertain. In germline, CDR1 is SEHNR, CDR2 FQNEAQ (reference sequence). Deletions cut 1 base from V and 5 bases from J, with 8 bases between. The CDR3 runs to 13 residues. CDR3 coding DNA: TGTGCCAGCAGCTTAGTCAGCAGTTATGGCTACACCTTC. It codes for CASSLVSSYGYTF.

This clonotype showed up many times. This chain links TRBV5-1 with TRBJ2-1; no clear D. This CDR3 spans 15 amino acids. Per germline, CDR1 SGHRS and CDR2 YFSETQ. The V end lost 0 bases, the J end lost 0 bases, and 7 bases lay between the germline ends. This chain's CDR3 is CASSLEGSSYNEQFF. CDR3 DNA sequence: TGCGCCAGCAGCTTGGAGGGAAGCTCCTACAATGAGCAGTTCTTC.

The genes are TRBV7-9 and TRBJ2-2, with 8 bases identical to TRBD2. Germline loops: CDR1 SEHNR, CDR2 FQNEAQ (reference sequence). The V and J ends lost 2 bases and 4 bases, in that order; junction bases with no gene match: 3. The CDR3 contains 15 residues. CDR3 amino acids: CASSLLAGTTGELFF. CDR3 coding DNA: TGTGCCAGCAGCTTATTAGCGGGGACCACCGGGGAGCTGTTTTTT.

This sequence joins TRBV20-1 and TRBJ1-1; D call uncertain. The ends were cut back, 1 base at V and 4 bases at J, with 4 bases in the middle. The V gene's germline CDR1 is DFQATT and CDR2 SNEGSKA (reference sequence). The CDR3 is 11 amino acids. The CDR3 DNA follows: TGCAGTGCTAGAGGGGTCACTGAAGCTTTCTTT. It is translated as CSARGVTEAFF.

The rearrangement joins TRBV5-1 to TRBJ2-3; 7 bases line up with TRBD2. J was trimmed by 2 bases and V by 4 bases; bases with no gene match: 13. Germline-derived CDR1 and CDR2 are SGHRS and YFSETQ. The CDR3 has 17 amino acids. The CDR3 region has the DNA TGCGCCAGCAGCCCCCTGCGAGGAGCGGGGATCACAGATACGCAGTATTTT. Translating gives CASSPLRGAGITDTQYF.

The chain links TRBV14 to TRBJ2-2; TRBD2 is a possible D gene (6 bases). This CDR3 has 15 amino acids. The ends were cut back, 4 bases at V and 6 bases at J, with 15 bases in the middle. Germline CDR1 is SGHDN and CDR2 is FVKESK. The chain's CDR3 is CASSPWTTLPGELFF. The CDR3 DNA is TGTGCCAGCAGCCCTTGGACTACTCTACCCGGGGAGCTGTTTTTT.

This clonotype has only a few counts. The J gene is TRBJ1-1, the V gene TRBV30; tentatively, D is TRBD1 (5 bases). V lost 4 bases, J lost 5 bases, and 14 bases lay in between. The CDR3 length is 13 residues. Germline V gives CDR1 GTSNPN, CDR2 SVGIG (reference sequence). In nucleotides, the CDR3 is TGTGCCTGGACCGTCGCGGGGGATACTGAAGCTTTCTTT. Translated: CAWTVAGDTEAFF.